This entry is about one TCR beta chain. Here immunoSEQ multiplex PCR was the method, and the copy in TCRdb shows in-frame clones only, minus some. The repertoire includes 120,000 to 150,000 clones, roughly 90% of them detected once, and approximately 2.8% sits in the top ten. The sample is drawn from a study of T cell responses to AZD1222 COVID-19 vaccine. The wider study: Second-dose timings of about 4 or about 12 weeks were pooled.

This CDR3 is built from 13 residues. V gave up 3 bases and J gave up 7 bases; unmatched junction bases: 6. Germline values: CDR1 PRHDT, CDR2 FYEKMQ (reference sequence). Sequencing used peripheral blood, obtained on day 0 of AZD1222 vaccination. The receptor's source is an adult in good health. The chain has TRBV13 and TRBJ2-7, with 7 bases that match TRBD2. DNA of the CDR3: TGTGCCAGCAGCTTTGCGGGAGCATTAGAGCAGTACTTC. Translated, it gives CASSFAGALEQYF.